Shown below are 25 T cell receptor beta chains from a single sample sequenced in a study of cytomegalovirus exposure and HLA in healthy donors. The primer mix had 60 Vbeta and 13 Jbeta primers. Profiling relied on immunoSEQ multiplex PCR, and the TCRdb table lists in-frame clones only, not all of them. Among over 150,000 clones listed, 70% to 80% were seen once. Sequenced material: PBMCs. Receptors originate from a middle-aged woman in good health and CMV-seronegative.

This clone came up a few times. This rearrangement joins TRBV29-1 to TRBJ1-1; D is undetermined. The length of the CDR3 is 14 residues. Germline CDR1 SQVTM, CDR2 ANQGSEA. Trimming removed 4 bases at V and 4 bases at J, with 16 bases between. The CDR3 reads CSVVKAPEGTEAFF. The CDR3, as DNA: TGCAGCGTTGTAAAGGCCCCTGAGGGCACTGAAGCTTTCTTT.

The CDR3 sequence is CASSEASGDYGYTF. The CDR3 nucleotides are TGTGCCAGCAGTGAAGCCTCCGGGGACTATGGCTACACCTTC. The chain carries TRBV6-1 and TRBJ1-2; D is unclear. The CDR3 has 14 amino acids. Trimming took 0 bases from V and 3 from J, leaving 8 bases between them. Germline V gene lookup returns CDR1 MNHNS and CDR2 SASEGT.

The chain joins TRBV27 to TRBJ2-3, with D perhaps TRBD2 (5 bases). Trimming removed 2 bases at V and 2 bases at J, with 11 bases between. The germline V gene encodes CDR1 MNHEY and CDR2 SMNVEV (reference sequence). This CDR3 has 15 residues. CDR3 protein: CASSLRAGATDTQYF. The CDR3 nucleotides are TGTGCCAGCAGTTTAAGGGCGGGCGCCACAGATACGCAGTATTTT.

The chain carries TRBV7-8 and TRBJ1-1; 9 nucleotides agree with TRBD1. The CDR3 has 14 residues. Germline V lookup: CDR1 SGHVS, CDR2 FQNEAQ. Trimming cost V 1 base and J 5 bases; bases outside gene matches: 2. The CDR3 sequence is CASSLDRGRTEAFF. DNA for the CDR3: TGTGCCAGCAGCTTAGACAGGGGGCGGACTGAAGCTTTCTTT. The whole variable domain, filled in from reference TRBV7-8 and TRBJ1-1, reads GAGVSQSPRYKVAKRGQDVALRCDPISGHVSLFWYQQALGQGPEFLTYFQNEAQLDKSGLPSDRFFAERPEGSVSTLKIQRTQQEDSAVYLCASSLDRGRTEAFFGQGTRLTVV.

This clone was seen only a few times. The DNA of the CDR3 is TGCGCCAGCAGCTTGGACAGGGCCTACACTGAAGCTTTCTTT. The encoded protein is CASSLDRAYTEAFF. V gene TRBV5-1 combines with J gene TRBJ1-1; a weak D match, TRBD1 (6 bases). V was pared by 0 bases and J by 3 bases, with 9 bases between. The CDR3 is 14 amino acids. The germline V gene encodes CDR1 SGHRS and CDR2 YFSETQ.

Turning to this clone: A junction end diverges from the germline sequence, so it may reflect a read error. This specimen includes other DNA sequences encoding the same CDR3. The genes are TRBV10-3 and TRBJ1-5; 8 nucleotides line up with TRBD1. Germline CDR1 and CDR2: ENHRY and SYGVKD. CDR3 length: 14 residues. CDR3 DNA sequence: TGTGCCATCGGAGCCGACAGGGGAAATCAGCCCCAACATTTT. As protein: CAIGADRGNQPQHF.

This clone appeared a few times. CDR3 coding DNA: TGTGCCAGCAGCTTGGCGATAGCCACAGATACGCAGTATTTT. This sequence encodes CASSLAIATDTQYF. This chain connects TRBV5-6 to TRBJ2-3; no clear D gene. The CDR3 loop spans 14 amino acids. The V end lost 0 bases, the J end lost 2 bases, and 7 bases lay between the germline ends. CDR1 and CDR2 (germline): SGHDT, YYEEEE.

This chain uses TRBV12-5 with TRBJ2-7; 10 bases fit TRBD1. The CDR3 loop spans 16 amino acids. Germline lookup yields CDR1 LGHNT and CDR2 FRNRAP. With V trimmed by 2 bases and J by 5 bases, 9 bases remained unmatched. The CDR3 loop reads CASGLLTGGYPDEQYF. The CDR3, as DNA: TGTGCTAGTGGTTTGTTGACAGGGGGCTATCCGGACGAGCAGTACTTC.

The rearrangement joins TRBV2 to TRBJ2-7; no reliable D call. The CDR3 runs 13 residues. Trimming took 11 bases from V and 0 from J, leaving 14 bases between them. CDR1 is SNHLY, CDR2 FYNNEI, per germline. The CDR3 nucleotides are TGTGCCGTGAGACCAGGTGGCTCCTACGAGCAGTACTTC. Protein: CAVRPGGSYEQYF.

The chain combines TRBV4-2 with TRBJ2-3, with 8 nucleotides matching TRBD2. Germline trimming cut 4 bases from V and 4 bases from J; bases unmatched to any gene: 13. This CDR3 has 17 residues. CDR1 is LGHNA and CDR2 is YNFKEQ in the germline V gene. CDR3 sequence: CASSLQDSGSQSDTQYF. Written as DNA, the CDR3 is TGTGCCAGCAGCCTCCAGGACAGCGGGAGTCAATCAGATACGCAGTATTTT.

The chain has TRBV9 and TRBJ2-3; D perhaps matches TRBD1 (8 bases). CDR1 is SGDLS and CDR2 is YYNGEE in the germline V gene. The CDR3 covers 13 residues. Trimming pared 4 bases from V and 10 bases from J, leaving 16 bases between. The DNA for the CDR3 is TGTGCCAGCAGCTCCTTACAGGGGGGGGCGCAGTATTTT. Its protein product is CASSSLQGGAQYF.

The chain combines TRBV2 with TRBJ1-1, with 7 bases lining up with TRBD1. With 6 bases clipped from V and 0 bases from J, the junction kept 4 bases outside the gene matches. CDR1 and CDR2 (germline): SNHLY, FYNNEI. The CDR3 loop spans 14 amino acids. The CDR3 DNA reads as TGTGCCAGCAGGGGGGACAGCCTGAACACTGAAGCTTTCTTT. Translated: CASRGDSLNTEAFF.

This clone is a singleton in its sample. The gene calls are TRBV18 and TRBJ1-1; 7 bases fit TRBD1. Losses at the gene ends were 1 base for V and 2 bases for J; bases not matched to a gene: 4. CDR1 KGHSH and CDR2 LQKENI come from the germline V gene. The CDR3 is made up of 15 amino acids. The CDR3 spells CASSPQDRINTEAFF. CDR3 DNA sequence: TGTGCCAGCTCACCACAGGACAGGATTAACACTGAAGCTTTCTTT.

The DNA for the CDR3 is TGTGCCAGCAGCTTCCAGGCAGGGCAGTATCAGCCCCAGCATTTT. Its translation is CASSFQAGQYQPQHF. The chain has TRBV5-5 and TRBJ1-5; TRBD1 is a possible D gene (5 bases). Between the trimmed V and J ends, which lost 2 bases and 5 bases, there was a span of 14 bases. This CDR3 contains 15 residues. CDR1 and CDR2 (germline): SGHKS, YYEKEE (reference sequence).

The J gene is TRBJ1-5, the V gene TRBV28; D perhaps matches TRBD1 (6 bases). The CDR3 has 12 residues. From germline, CDR1 is MDHEN and CDR2 SYDVKM. The V end lost 6 bases, the J end lost 6 bases, and 9 bases lay between the germline ends. Here the CDR3 DNA reads TGTGCCAGCAGCCTCAGGGGTCAGCCCCAGCATTTT. The encoded protein is CASSLRGQPQHF.

The chain recombines TRBV6-5 with TRBJ2-6; D gene uncertain. V was trimmed by 0 bases and J by 1 base, leaving 7 bases between them. This CDR3 spans 16 amino acids. CDR1 and CDR2 from the germline V gene are MNHEY and SVGAGI. The CDR3 coding sequence is TGTGCCAGCAGTTACTCCCGGGTATCTGGGGCCAACGTCCTGACTTTC. It encodes CASSYSRVSGANVLTF.

The V and J genes are TRBV9 and TRBJ2-1; D not resolved. The V end was cut by 0 bases, the J end by 0 bases, with 7 bases between. Germline CDR1 reads SGDLS; CDR2 reads YYNGEE. The CDR3 is 15 residues long. The DNA for the CDR3 is TGTGCCAGCAGCGTAGCGGGTATCTCCTACAATGAGCAGTTCTTC. Amino acid sequence: CASSVAGISYNEQFF.

This sequence joins TRBV5-1 and TRBJ2-2, with unresolved D. V lost 0 bases, J lost 4 bases, and 10 bases lay in between. This CDR3 spans 15 amino acids. Germline V gene lookup returns CDR1 SGHRS and CDR2 YFSETQ. This CDR3 is CASSLGRTGTGELFF. CDR3 bases: TGCGCCAGCAGCTTGGGACGCACGGGCACCGGGGAGCTGTTTTTT.

The chain employs TRBV10-3 and TRBJ1-2, with TRBD1 as a possible D gene (6 bases). The CDR3 runs to 14 residues. Germline CDR1 and CDR2: ENHRY and SYGVKD. The V end lost 5 bases, the J end lost 5 bases, and 15 bases lay between the germline ends. CDR3 DNA: TGTGCCATCAGTTCAACAGGGATAGGGTATGGCTACACCTTC. Encoded protein: CAISSTGIGYGYTF.

This clone has just a few counts. This chain connects TRBV10-3 to TRBJ1-5, with D perhaps matching TRBD1 (5 bases). The germline gives CDR1 ENHRY, CDR2 SYGVKD. This CDR3 contains 13 residues. The V end was cut by 6 bases, the J end by 7 bases, with 13 bases between. The CDR3 region has the DNA TGTGCCATCAGGGGGCGAGTTGGACAGCCCCAGCATTTT. Protein product: CAIRGRVGQPQHF.

The chain is built from TRBV4-1 and TRBJ2-3, with 11 nucleotides matching TRBD2. The CDR3 length is 18 residues. J was trimmed by 1 base and V by 4 bases; bases with no gene match: 10. CDR1 is MGHRA, CDR2 YSYEKL, per germline. CDR3 nucleotides: TGCGCCAGCAGCCCCACCCTGCTGACTAGCGGGGGCACAGATACGCAGTATTTT. Amino acid sequence: CASSPTLLTSGGTDTQYF.

The rearrangement uses TRBV6-5 and TRBJ1-1; 11 nucleotides line up with TRBD1. V lost 7 bases and J lost 7; bases outside the gene matches: 11. CDR1 and CDR2 from the germline V gene are MNHEY and SVGAGI. The CDR3 contains 15 residues. The chain's CDR3 is CASKRRGDRGFEAFF. The CDR3 region has the DNA TGTGCCAGCAAAAGACGGGGGGACAGGGGGTTTGAAGCTTTCTTT.

In this sample, this clone turned up a few times. V is TRBV6-5 and J is TRBJ1-2, with 9 positions matching TRBD1. V shed 5 bases and J 4 bases; nucleotides not matched to a gene: 8. This CDR3 has 15 residues. CDR1 and CDR2 from the germline V gene are MNHEY and SVGAGI. CDR3 sequence reads: CASSRLQGAGYGYTF. The CDR3 region has the DNA TGTGCCAGCAGTCGACTACAGGGGGCCGGCTATGGCTACACCTTC.

J is TRBJ1-3 and V is TRBV7-9; D is perhaps TRBD1 (6 bases). Germline V lookup: CDR1 SEHNR, CDR2 FQNEAQ (reference sequence). Trimming took 3 bases from V and 2 from J, leaving 17 bases between them. This CDR3 is 17 amino acids long. The CDR3 DNA is TGTGCCAGCAGCTTCAGCCCCACGGGGGGCCCTGGAAACACCATATATTTT. This codes for CASSFSPTGGPGNTIYF.

The rearrangement joins TRBV10-1 to TRBJ2-7; D might be TRBD2 (6 bases). Trimming stripped 2 bases from V and 6 bases from J, with 14 bases between. CDR1 WNHNN and CDR2 SYGVQD come from the germline V gene (reference sequence). This CDR3 has 14 amino acids. The DNA of the CDR3 is TGCGCCAGCAGTGAGGGTACGCACGGGGGCGAGCAGTACTTC. Translated: CASSEGTHGGEQYF.